This T cell receptor beta chain derives from a study of T-cell reconstitution after alpha-beta-depleted transplantation in children. V gave up 3 bases and J gave up 7 bases, with 10 bases separating them. The CDR3 is made up of 14 amino acids. Using unique molecular identifiers, the investigators prepared the TCRbeta library. TCRdb re-analysed the PCR reads in MiXCR, keeping a single row per CDR3 protein. The table includes over 200,000 distinct CDR3 sequences, around 10% detected once. This clonotype was counted between two and nine times. The receptor comes from a human donor who donated a stem cell graft to a child with acute lymphoblastic leukemia. This chain connects TRBV12-3 or TRBV12-4 to TRBJ1-6; possibly TRBD1 for D (6 bases). This material consisted of PBMCs from the stem cell graft donor, taken from the stem cell graft. The DNA for the CDR3 is TGTGCCAGCAGTTTGGGAGGGGGAAATTCACCCCTCCACTTT. Translated, it gives CASSLGGGNSPLHF.